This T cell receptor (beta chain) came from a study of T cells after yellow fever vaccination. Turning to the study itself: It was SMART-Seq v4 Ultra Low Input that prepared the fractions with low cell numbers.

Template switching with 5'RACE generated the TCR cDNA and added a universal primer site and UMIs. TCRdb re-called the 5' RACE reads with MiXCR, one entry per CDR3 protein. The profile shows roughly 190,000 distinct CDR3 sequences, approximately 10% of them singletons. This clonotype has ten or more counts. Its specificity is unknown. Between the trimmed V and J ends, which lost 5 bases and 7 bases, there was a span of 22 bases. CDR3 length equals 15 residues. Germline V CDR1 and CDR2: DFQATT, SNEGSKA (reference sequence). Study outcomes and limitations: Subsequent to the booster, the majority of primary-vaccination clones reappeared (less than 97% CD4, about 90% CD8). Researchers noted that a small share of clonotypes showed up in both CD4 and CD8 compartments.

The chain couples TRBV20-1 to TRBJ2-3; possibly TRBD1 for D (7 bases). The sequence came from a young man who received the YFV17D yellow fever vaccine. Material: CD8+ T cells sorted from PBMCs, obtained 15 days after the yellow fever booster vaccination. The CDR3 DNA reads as TGCAGTGCTCAGATCAGGGGGGAAGATGCCCATACGCAGTATTTT. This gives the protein CSAQIRGEDAHTQYF.